Sequencing of this T cell receptor (beta chain) was carried out in a study of technical replicates of blood from a handful of donors. With regard to this clone: Relative to the germline gene, one junction end is altered; a read error may explain this.

The CDR3 has 14 amino acids. Per the germline V gene, CDR1 is PRHDT and CDR2 is FYEKMQ (reference sequence). TCRdb's copy holds only in-frame clones and misses some; the assay was immunoSEQ multiplex PCR. The sample records 60,000 to 65,000 clones, 85% to 95% being singletons. The chain combines TRBV13 with TRBJ2-5; a possible D gene is TRBD2 (5 bases). Sequencing was done on a sample of PBMCs. This receptor was identified in a human donor in good health. Some clones in this sample may be carry-over from other donors' samples. For the CDR3, the DNA is TGTGCCAGCACCTTAGGGCCCCGGGGAGAGACCCAGTACTTC. Its protein product is CASTLGPRGETQYF.